This T cell receptor (beta chain) was recovered during a study of tumor-infiltrating lymphocytes in primary liver carcinoma. The overall study: Those enrolled were patients of both sexes, who were aged 30 to 69 years. Productive TCRbeta read counts per sample ran from roughly 3.6 to 7.5 million and were similar across tissue types. The study, taken as a whole, reports: When set against blood, tumors had a significantly higher top-250-clone fraction (p = 0.039).

Worth noting for this clonotype: Its specificity is not known. Relative to the germline gene, one junction end is altered; a read error may explain this.

Constant-region priming of about 0.5 ug total RNA yielded TCR beta cDNA. Library construction for TCR beta comprised three nested multiplex PCR rounds performed with slightly modified ARM-PCR. Each of the first two PCR rounds ran approximately 9 cycles with TRBV1-TRBV30 forward and C-beta reverse primers. From the multiplex PCR reads, TCRdb called clonotypes with MiXCR, one entry per CDR3 protein. The table has approximately 45,000 distinct CDR3 sequences, roughly 77% seen once. Co-extraction yielded RNA and DNA from around 20-30 mg of unsorted bulk tissue. CDR1 is MNHNY and CDR2 is SVGAGI in the germline V gene (reference sequence). The CDR3 consists of 14 residues.

The sequence was collected from a woman aged 25-40 years with primary liver carcinoma and hepatitis B virus infection. Sequencing was carried out using tumor-adjacent normal liver tissue. The chain combines TRBV6-6 with TRBJ2-7, with TRBD1 identical over 7 bases. The CDR3 DNA is TGTGCCAGCACTAGACAGGGAAGCTCCTACGAGCGGTACTTC. Encoded protein: CASTRQGSSYERYF.